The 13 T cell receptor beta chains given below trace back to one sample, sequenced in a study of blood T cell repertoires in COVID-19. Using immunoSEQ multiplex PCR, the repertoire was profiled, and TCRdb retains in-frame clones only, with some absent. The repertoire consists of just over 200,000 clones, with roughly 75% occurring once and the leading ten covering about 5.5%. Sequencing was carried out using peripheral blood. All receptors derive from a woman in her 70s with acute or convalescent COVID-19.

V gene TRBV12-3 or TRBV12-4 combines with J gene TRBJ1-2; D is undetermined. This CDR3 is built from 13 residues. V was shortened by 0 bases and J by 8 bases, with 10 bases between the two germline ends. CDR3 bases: TGTGCCAGCAGTTTAGCCCTCCCAGTGGGCTACACCTTC. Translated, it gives CASSLALPVGYTF.

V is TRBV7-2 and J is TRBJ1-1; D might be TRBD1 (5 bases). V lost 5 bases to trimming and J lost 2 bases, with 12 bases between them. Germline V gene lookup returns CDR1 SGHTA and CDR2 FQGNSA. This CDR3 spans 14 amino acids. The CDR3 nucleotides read TGTGCCAGCAGCCCTCGGCAGGGAAACACTGAAGCTTTCTTT. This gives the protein CASSPRQGNTEAFF.

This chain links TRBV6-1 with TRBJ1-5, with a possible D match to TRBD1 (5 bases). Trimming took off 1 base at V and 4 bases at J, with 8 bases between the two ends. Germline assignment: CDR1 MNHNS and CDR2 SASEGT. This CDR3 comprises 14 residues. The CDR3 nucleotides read TGTGCCAGCAGTGAAGGGCAGGGTAATCAGCCCCAGCATTTT. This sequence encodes CASSEGQGNQPQHF.

The CDR3 DNA follows: TGTGCCAGCAGCAAAGGGTCCACAGCCTCCTACGAGCAGTACTTC. This encodes CASSKGSTASYEQYF. The chain uses TRBV21-1 and TRBJ2-7; the D call in the table, TRBD1, was not verified against the DNA. TRBV21-1 corresponds to a pseudogene. The CDR3 totals 15 residues.

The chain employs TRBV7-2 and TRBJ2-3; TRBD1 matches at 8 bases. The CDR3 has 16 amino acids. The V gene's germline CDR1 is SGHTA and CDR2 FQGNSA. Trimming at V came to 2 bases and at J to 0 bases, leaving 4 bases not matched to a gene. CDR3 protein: CASSLQGAASTDTQYF. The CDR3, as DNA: TGTGCCAGCAGCTTACAGGGGGCAGCTAGCACAGATACGCAGTATTTT.

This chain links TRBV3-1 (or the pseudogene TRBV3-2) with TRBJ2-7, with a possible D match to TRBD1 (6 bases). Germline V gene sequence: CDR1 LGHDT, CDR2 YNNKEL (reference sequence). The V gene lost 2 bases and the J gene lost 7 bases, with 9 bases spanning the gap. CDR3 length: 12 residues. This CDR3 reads CASSQQGREQYF. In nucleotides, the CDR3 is TGTGCCAGCAGCCAACAGGGGAGAGAGCAGTACTTC.

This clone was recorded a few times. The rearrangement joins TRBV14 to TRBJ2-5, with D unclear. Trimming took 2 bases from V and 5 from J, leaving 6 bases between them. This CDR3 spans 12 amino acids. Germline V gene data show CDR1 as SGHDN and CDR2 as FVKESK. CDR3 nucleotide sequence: TGTGCCAGCAGCCAATTGAGGGAGACCCAGTACTTC. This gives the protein CASSQLRETQYF.

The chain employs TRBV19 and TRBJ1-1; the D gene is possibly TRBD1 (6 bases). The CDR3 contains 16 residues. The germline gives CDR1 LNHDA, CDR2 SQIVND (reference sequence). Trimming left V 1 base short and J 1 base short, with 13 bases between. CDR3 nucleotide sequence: TGTGCCAGTAGTATAGGGGAAACAGGGTGGAACACTGAAGCTTTCTTT. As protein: CASSIGETGWNTEAFF.

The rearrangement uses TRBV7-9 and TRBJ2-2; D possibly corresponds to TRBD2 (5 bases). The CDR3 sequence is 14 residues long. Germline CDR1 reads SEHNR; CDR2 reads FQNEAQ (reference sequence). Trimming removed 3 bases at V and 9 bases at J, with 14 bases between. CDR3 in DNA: TGTGCCAGCAGCTTTGGACTGGCTGCTCGGGAGCTGTTTTTT. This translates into CASSFGLAARELFF.

This chain's CDR3 is CASSETGLSGEQYF. The CDR3 DNA reads as TGTGCCAGCAGTGAAACCGGCCTGTCGGGCGAGCAGTACTTC. The rearrangement links TRBV2 to TRBJ2-7; no firm D call. The CDR3 consists of 14 residues. Germline CDR1 reads SNHLY; CDR2 reads FYNNEI. Trimming stripped 2 bases from V and 6 bases from J, with 14 bases between.

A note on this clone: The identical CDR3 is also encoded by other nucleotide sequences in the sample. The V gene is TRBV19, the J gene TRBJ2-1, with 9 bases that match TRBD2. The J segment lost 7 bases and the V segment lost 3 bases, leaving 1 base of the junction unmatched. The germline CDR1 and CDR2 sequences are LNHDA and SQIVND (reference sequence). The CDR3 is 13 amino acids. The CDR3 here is CASSILAGNEQFF. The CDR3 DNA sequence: TGTGCCAGTAGTATTCTAGCGGGGAATGAGCAGTTCTTC.

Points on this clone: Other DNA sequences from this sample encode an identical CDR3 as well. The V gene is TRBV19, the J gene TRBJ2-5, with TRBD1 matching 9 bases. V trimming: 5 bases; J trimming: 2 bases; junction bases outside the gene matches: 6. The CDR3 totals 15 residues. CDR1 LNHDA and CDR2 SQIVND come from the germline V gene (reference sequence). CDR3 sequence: CASSPRTGVQETQYF. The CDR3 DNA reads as TGTGCCAGTAGTCCCCGGACAGGGGTACAAGAGACCCAGTACTTC.

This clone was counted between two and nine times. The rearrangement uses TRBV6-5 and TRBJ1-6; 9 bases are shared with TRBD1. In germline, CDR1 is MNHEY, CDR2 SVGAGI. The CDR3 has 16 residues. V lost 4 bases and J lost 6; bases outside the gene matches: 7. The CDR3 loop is CASSWDRVGSNSPLHF. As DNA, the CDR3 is TGTGCCAGCAGTTGGGACAGGGTTGGAAGTAATTCACCCCTCCACTTT.